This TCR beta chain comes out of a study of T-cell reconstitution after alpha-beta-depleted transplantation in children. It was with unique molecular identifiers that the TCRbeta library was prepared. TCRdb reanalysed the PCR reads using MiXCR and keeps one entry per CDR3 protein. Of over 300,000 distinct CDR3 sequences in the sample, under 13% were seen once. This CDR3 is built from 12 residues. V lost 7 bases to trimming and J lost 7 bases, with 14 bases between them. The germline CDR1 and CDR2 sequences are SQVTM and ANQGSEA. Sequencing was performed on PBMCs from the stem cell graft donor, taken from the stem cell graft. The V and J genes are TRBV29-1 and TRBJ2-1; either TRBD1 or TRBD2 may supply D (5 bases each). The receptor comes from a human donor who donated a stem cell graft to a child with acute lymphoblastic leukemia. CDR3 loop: CSASREGNEQFF. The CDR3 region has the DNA TGCAGCGCGTCTAGAGAGGGGAATGAGCAGTTCTTC.